This T cell receptor beta chain was recorded in a study of shared clonotypes between healthy human individuals. TCRdb's copy holds only in-frame clones and misses some; the assay was immunoSEQ multiplex PCR. The sample lists just over 2,000,000 clones, approximately 95% occurring once. The CDR3 covers 13 residues. Germline CDR1 and CDR2: GTSNPN and SVGIG (reference sequence). The V end was cut by 5 bases, the J end by 8 bases, with 15 bases between. The sequencing input was naive CD4+ T cells sorted from blood. Subset described: CD45RA+ positively selected. This chain links TRBV30 with TRBJ1-4; unclear D gene. The source is a man younger than 35 in good health. CDR3 DNA: TGTGCCTGGGGCCAAGGTTTCGAAGAAAAACTGTTTTTT. It translates to CAWGQGFEEKLFF.